Listed below are T cell receptor beta chains from one sample, sequenced in a study of blood T cells in healthy people across ages. MiXCR was run by TCRdb on the 5' RACE reads, yielding one entry per CDR3 protein. The data show hundreds of thousands of distinct CDR3 sequences, with around 52% seen just once and around an eighth held by the top ten. Material: blood. Receptors originate from a woman of 80 years or more in good health. The CDR3 runs from the conserved cysteine through the conserved F or W. Each record gives: J gene, clone size, D gene, V gene, CDR3 protein, CDR3 DNA. A D gene is named only where the DNA matches it firmly. The size entry is marked missing in some rows and otherwise reads once, few, many or a size class.

j_call: TRBJ2-1; clone_size: .; d_call: .; v_call: TRBV9; cdr3_aa: CASSVSGDTYNEQFF; cdr3_nt: TGTGCCAGCAGCGTGTCAGGGGATACTTACAATGAGCAGTTCTTC
j_call: TRBJ2-4; clone_size: .; d_call: TRBD2; v_call: TRBV15; cdr3_aa: CATSRTGTSGGENIQYF; cdr3_nt: TGTGCCACCAGCAGAACTGGGACTAGCGGCGGCGAAAACATACAGTACTTC
j_call: TRBJ2-1; clone_size: .; d_call: .; v_call: TRBV28; cdr3_aa: CASSAAGHLINEQFF; cdr3_nt: TGTGCCAGCAGTGCAGCGGGACACCTCATCAATGAGCAGTTCTTC
j_call: TRBJ2-7; clone_size: .; d_call: .; v_call: TRBV7-2; cdr3_aa: CASSLESGTPDEQYF; cdr3_nt: TGTGCCAGCAGCTTAGAATCGGGAACCCCGGACGAGCAGTACTTC
j_call: TRBJ2-3; clone_size: many; d_call: .; v_call: TRBV30; cdr3_aa: CAWRAGGTDTQYF; cdr3_nt: TGTGCCTGGAGAGCGGGTGGGACAGATACGCAGTATTTT
j_call: TRBJ2-7; clone_size: many; d_call: TRBD2; v_call: TRBV12-3/TRBV12-4; cdr3_aa: CASTKESGSSYEQYF; cdr3_nt: TGTGCCAGCACGAAAGAAAGCGGGAGTTCCTACGAGCAGTACTTC
j_call: TRBJ2-6; clone_size: few; d_call: .; v_call: TRBV20-1; cdr3_aa: CSARPHPGAGANVLTF; cdr3_nt: TGCAGTGCTAGACCCCATCCCGGGGCTGGGGCCAACGTCCTGACTTTC
j_call: TRBJ2-7; clone_size: .; d_call: .; v_call: TRBV13; cdr3_aa: CASSLGGSASYEQYF; cdr3_nt: TGTGCCAGCAGCTTAGGCGGGAGCGCCAGCTACGAGCAGTACTTC
j_call: TRBJ2-3; clone_size: .; d_call: TRBD2; v_call: TRBV20-1; cdr3_aa: CSAGTSGGANTQYF; cdr3_nt: TGCAGTGCTGGGACTAGCGGGGGGGCGAATACGCAGTATTTT
j_call: TRBJ2-5; clone_size: .; d_call: TRBD2; v_call: TRBV7-3; cdr3_aa: CAGGPIGLAGVVGLDEQYF; cdr3_nt: TGTGCCGGGGGCCCAATTGGACTAGCGGGAGTAGTTGGTTTGGATGAGCAGTACTTC
j_call: TRBJ2-3; clone_size: many; d_call: .; v_call: TRBV29-1; cdr3_aa: CSVSERWADTQYF; cdr3_nt: TGCAGCGTTTCAGAGAGGTGGGCAGATACGCAGTATTTT
j_call: TRBJ2-1; clone_size: .; d_call: TRBD2; v_call: TRBV2; cdr3_aa: CASSSGVNSYNEQFF; cdr3_nt: TGTGCCAGCTCTAGCGGGGTGAACTCCTACAATGAGCAGTTCTTC
j_call: TRBJ2-3; clone_size: many; d_call: TRBD2; v_call: TRBV13; cdr3_aa: CASSKTSGGAGTQYF; cdr3_nt: TGTGCCAGCAGCAAGACTAGCGGGGGGGCCGGTACGCAGTATTTT
j_call: TRBJ1-4; clone_size: .; d_call: TRBD1; v_call: TRBV11-2; cdr3_aa: CASKLRGGATNEKLFF; cdr3_nt: TGTGCCAGCAAACTTAGAGGGGGCGCAACTAATGAAAAACTGTTTTTT
j_call: TRBJ2-1; clone_size: many; d_call: .; v_call: TRBV5-4; cdr3_aa: CASTAVGSYNEQFF; cdr3_nt: TGTGCCAGCACCGCTGTGGGATCTTACAATGAGCAGTTCTTC
j_call: TRBJ1-5; clone_size: .; d_call: .; v_call: TRBV7-8; cdr3_aa: CASSADRNQPQHF; cdr3_nt: TGTGCCAGCAGCGCAGACAGGAATCAGCCCCAGCATTTT
j_call: TRBJ2-7; clone_size: many; d_call: TRBD2; v_call: TRBV27; cdr3_aa: CASRFDRTSVYEQYF; cdr3_nt: TGTGCCAGCCGGTTTGACCGGACTAGCGTGTACGAGCAGTACTTC
j_call: TRBJ2-6; clone_size: .; d_call: .; v_call: TRBV6-2/TRBV6-3; cdr3_aa: CASSYWVPGANVLTF; cdr3_nt: TGTGCCAGCAGTTACTGGGTCCCTGGGGCCAACGTCCTGACTTTC
j_call: TRBJ2-6; clone_size: .; d_call: TRBD1; v_call: TRBV12-3/TRBV12-4; cdr3_aa: CASRRDRADSGANVLTF; cdr3_nt: TGTGCCAGCAGACGGGACAGGGCTGACTCTGGGGCCAACGTCCTGACTTTC
j_call: TRBJ2-3; clone_size: many; d_call: .; v_call: TRBV7-2; cdr3_aa: CASSLQQDTQYF; cdr3_nt: TGTGCCAGCAGCTTACAGCAGGATACGCAGTATTTT
j_call: TRBJ2-3; clone_size: once; d_call: .; v_call: TRBV14; cdr3_aa: CASSRLWGGAYDMGTDTQYF; cdr3_nt: TGTGCCAGCAGCCGCTTGTGGGGGGGCGCTTACGATATGGGCACAGATACGCAGTATTTT
j_call: TRBJ1-2; clone_size: few; d_call: .; v_call: TRBV9; cdr3_aa: CASSGQFYGYTF; cdr3_nt: TGTGCCAGCAGCGGGCAGTTCTATGGCTACACCTTC
j_call: TRBJ2-3; clone_size: .; d_call: .; v_call: TRBV20-1; cdr3_aa: CSASVPAGTDTQYF; cdr3_nt: TGCAGTGCTAGTGTTCCAGCGGGCACAGATACGCAGTATTTT
j_call: TRBJ2-7; clone_size: .; d_call: TRBD1; v_call: TRBV28; cdr3_aa: CASGIPGQGLYEQYF; cdr3_nt: TGTGCCAGCGGGATTCCGGGACAGGGCCTCTACGAGCAGTACTTC
j_call: TRBJ2-7; clone_size: .; d_call: TRBD1; v_call: TRBV5-5; cdr3_aa: CASSSRTGDYYEQYF; cdr3_nt: TGTGCCAGCAGCTCACGGACAGGGGACTACTACGAGCAGTACTTC
j_call: TRBJ1-2; clone_size: many; d_call: TRBD1; v_call: TRBV7-3; cdr3_aa: CASSLIQGTGSGYTF; cdr3_nt: TGTGCCAGCAGCTTAATACAGGGGACAGGGAGCGGCTACACCTTC
j_call: TRBJ1-2; clone_size: .; d_call: .; v_call: TRBV5-1; cdr3_aa: CASSLTWEKANYGYTF; cdr3_nt: TGCGCCAGCAGCTTGACGTGGGAAAAGGCTAACTATGGCTACACCTTC
j_call: TRBJ2-6; clone_size: many; d_call: .; v_call: TRBV12-3/TRBV12-4; cdr3_aa: CASREQELGANVLTF; cdr3_nt: TGTGCCAGCAGGGAACAGGAGCTAGGGGCCAACGTCCTGACTTTC
j_call: TRBJ2-1; clone_size: many; d_call: TRBD2; v_call: TRBV20-1; cdr3_aa: CSADRIAGGGDNEQFF; cdr3_nt: TGCAGTGCTGACAGAATAGCGGGAGGAGGGGACAATGAGCAGTTCTTC
j_call: TRBJ1-5; clone_size: few; d_call: TRBD1; v_call: TRBV6-5; cdr3_aa: CASSYSIGQGPRIYQVQHF; cdr3_nt: TGTGCCAGCAGTTACTCGATCGGACAGGGCCCGAGGATATATCAAGTCCAGCATTTT
j_call: TRBJ2-7; clone_size: many; d_call: .; v_call: TRBV2; cdr3_aa: CASSPFEGSYEQYF; cdr3_nt: TGTGCCAGCAGCCCATTTGAGGGGTCCTACGAGCAGTACTTC
j_call: TRBJ2-5; clone_size: .; d_call: .; v_call: TRBV12-3/TRBV12-4; cdr3_aa: CASSRTPGETQYF; cdr3_nt: TGTGCCAGCAGCAGGACCCCGGGGGAGACCCAGTACTTC
j_call: TRBJ1-6; clone_size: many; d_call: .; v_call: TRBV6-5; cdr3_aa: CASSPSKGINSPLHF; cdr3_nt: TGTGCCAGCAGCCCCTCAAAGGGTATTAACTCACCCCTCCACTTT
j_call: TRBJ2-1; clone_size: few; d_call: .; v_call: TRBV4-1; cdr3_aa: CASSATGENEQFF; cdr3_nt: TGCGCCAGCAGTGCTACTGGGGAAAATGAGCAGTTCTTC